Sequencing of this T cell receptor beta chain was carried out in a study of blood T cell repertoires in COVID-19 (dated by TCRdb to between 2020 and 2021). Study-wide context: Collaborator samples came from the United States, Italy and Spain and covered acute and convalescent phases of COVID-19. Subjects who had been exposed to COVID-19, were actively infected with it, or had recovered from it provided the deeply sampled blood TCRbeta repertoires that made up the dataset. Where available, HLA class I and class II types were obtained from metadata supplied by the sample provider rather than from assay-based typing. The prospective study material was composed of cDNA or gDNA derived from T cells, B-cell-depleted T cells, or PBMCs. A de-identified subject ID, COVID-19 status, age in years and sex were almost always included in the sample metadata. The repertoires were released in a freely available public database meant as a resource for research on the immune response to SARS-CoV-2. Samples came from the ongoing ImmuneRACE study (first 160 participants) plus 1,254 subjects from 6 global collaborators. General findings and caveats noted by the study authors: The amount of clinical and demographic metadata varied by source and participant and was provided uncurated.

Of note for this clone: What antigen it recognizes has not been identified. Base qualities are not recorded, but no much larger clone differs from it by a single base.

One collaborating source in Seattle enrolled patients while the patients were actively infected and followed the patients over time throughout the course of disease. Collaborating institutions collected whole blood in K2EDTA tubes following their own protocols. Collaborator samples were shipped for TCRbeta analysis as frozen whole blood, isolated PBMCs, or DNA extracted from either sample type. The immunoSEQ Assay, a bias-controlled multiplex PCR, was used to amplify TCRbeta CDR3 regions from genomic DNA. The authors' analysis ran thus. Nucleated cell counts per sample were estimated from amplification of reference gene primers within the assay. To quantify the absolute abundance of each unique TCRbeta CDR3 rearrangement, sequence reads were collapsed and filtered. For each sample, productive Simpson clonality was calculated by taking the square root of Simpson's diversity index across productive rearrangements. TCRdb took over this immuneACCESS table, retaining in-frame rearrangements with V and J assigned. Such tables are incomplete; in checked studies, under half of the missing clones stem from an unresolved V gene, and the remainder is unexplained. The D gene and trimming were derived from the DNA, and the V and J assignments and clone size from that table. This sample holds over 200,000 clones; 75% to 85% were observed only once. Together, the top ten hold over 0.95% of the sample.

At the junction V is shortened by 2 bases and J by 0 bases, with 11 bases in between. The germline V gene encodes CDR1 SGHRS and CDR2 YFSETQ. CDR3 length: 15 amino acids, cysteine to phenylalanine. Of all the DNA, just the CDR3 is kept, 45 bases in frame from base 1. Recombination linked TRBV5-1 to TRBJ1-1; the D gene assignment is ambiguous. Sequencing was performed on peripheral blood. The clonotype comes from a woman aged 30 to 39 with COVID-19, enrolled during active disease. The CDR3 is CASSFSTDLNTEAFF. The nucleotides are TGCGCCAGCAGCTTCTCTACAGACCTGAACACTGAAGCTTTCTTT.